This T cell receptor beta chain was captured in a study of PD-L1 blockade in urothelial cancer (dated by TCRdb to 2015 to 2018). About the study as a whole: All patients started therapy around 2014 and received atezolizumab 1,200 mg intravenously every 3 weeks. About nine tenths of the roughly 29 patients were males with bladder-origin urothelial cancer, and about 65% of the roughly 30 reported a prior smoking history. An ECOG performance status of 0 or 1 was recorded for the patients, and 0 to 3 prior chemotherapy regimens had been received by the patients. Blood samples were analyzed 3 weeks after the start of treatment (second dose) and 6 weeks after the start of treatment. Blood samples gave median yields of 141,255 T cells and approximately 80,000 unique TCRs, along with a median clonality of around 0.08. Somatic, immune and clinical correlates of response to PD-L1 blockade with atezolizumab in urothelial cancer were the focus of an exploratory multi-omic analysis. Pretreatment tumor samples and matched peripheral blood, collected serially before and after atezolizumab treatment, underwent TCR sequencing. Durable clinical benefit was defined as a progression-free survival longer than 6 months, and TCR features were additionally tested against progression-free survival and overall survival. In the same patients who had TCR sequencing, pretreatment tumors also underwent whole exome sequencing and RNA sequencing. Durable clinical benefit was achieved by nine patients but not by the remaining 20. Pretreatment blood TCR-seq was available for 27 to 30 patients, at least one posttreatment blood collection was obtained for 25 or so patients, and tumor TCR-seq was available for 25 or so patients. Broad study findings and their caveats: Because the sample size was small (n of about 30) and many exploratory analyses were performed, the results are intended to be hypothesis-generating. Improved progression-free and overall survival was found to be associated with pretreatment peripheral blood TCR clonality below the median. Greater expansion of tumor-associated TCR clones in peripheral blood 3 weeks after the start of treatment was observed in patients with durable benefit (n ≈ 22, p = 0.022).

Synthetic TCR analog templates were spiked into each PCR to estimate absolute template abundance from read counts. The immunoSEQ assay was used to amplify TCRbeta CDR3 regions from genomic DNA with bias-controlled V and J gene primers. Rearranged TCRbeta segments were sequenced at approximately 20X coverage. In the paper's pipeline: Sequencing errors were corrected by clustering, and CDR3s were annotated against IMGT so that V, D and J genes could be assigned. Downstream analyses used only productive TCRbeta rearrangements, leaving out any out-of-frame or stop-codon sequences. Clonality was computed as one minus Shannon entropy normalized by the log of the number of unique productive sequences. Clones differing between time points or between blood and tumor were identified by Fisher's exact test with Benjamini-Hochberg correction at adjusted p below 0.01. Sourced from immuneACCESS, this table was stored by TCRdb with only in-frame sequences that have V and J called. A share of the clones is absent; for the studies checked, an unresolved V gene accounts for under half, and the remainder has no known explanation. The V and J calls and clone size come from that table; D and trimming were worked out from the DNA. The sample data list about 130,000 clones, and about 81% of these were observed just once. Roughly 3.5% of the sample is held by the ten biggest clonotypes.

Taken with the paper, the label for time point translates to: pretreatment peripheral blood. A cohort of some 29 patients with locally advanced or metastatic urothelial carcinoma, treated at Memorial Sloan Kettering on a trial protocol, was included. Peripheral blood mononuclear cells were collected pretreatment and during treatment, with between 1 and 8 total time points per patient. The Qiagen DNeasy Blood extraction kit was used to purify genomic DNA from total PBMCs and tumor samples. PBMCs were collected pretreatment and during treatment, and were isolated and stored as previously described. The CDR3 contains 18 residues, cysteine and phenylalanine counted. CDR3 DNA is the only sequence kept; it has 54 bases, read in frame from the first base. The germline V and J ends show losses of 6 bases and 3 bases respectively, and no gene match explains 18 bases of the junction. The germline V gene encodes CDR1 SGDLS and CDR2 YYNGEE.

On this clone itself: The antigen this receptor binds is unknown. One base away there is no much larger clone; base qualities are not given.

Recombination connected TRBV9 to TRBJ2-1; TRBD2 fits 7 bases in the junction. The TCR was taken from a man aged 45 to 65 with urothelial cancer. Material: PBMCs, obtained around atezolizumab (anti-PD-L1) treatment. Read as DNA, the sequence is TGTGCCAGCACCCCCAGAGGGATCACGGCTAGCGGCTACAATGAGCAGTTCTTC. Its protein is CASTPRGITASGYNEQFF.